This TCR beta chain was documented in a study of control samples from healthy donors and cancer patients. Generated by immunoSEQ multiplex PCR, the TCRdb table keeps only in-frame clones and is missing some. The top ten clones hold 1.5% to 2% of a sample with around 49,000 clones, approximately 89% of them seen once. CDR3 length: 14 residues. V dropped 7 bases and J dropped 5; count of bases not matched to a gene: 7. CDR1 LNHNV and CDR2 YYDKDF come from the germline V gene (reference sequence). This sequence originates from a man between 40 and 49 years old with colorectal cancer. This chain uses TRBV15 with TRBJ1-2; 10 positions match TRBD1. Source material: PBMCs. CDR3 region: CATNRDRGRYGYTF. CDR3 bases: TGTGCCACCAATCGGGACAGGGGAAGGTATGGCTACACCTTC. Full variable domain (rest looked up from reference TRBV15 and TRBJ1-2): DAMVIQNPRYQVTQFGKPVTLSCSQTLNHNVMYWYQQKSSQAPKLLFHYYDKDFNNEADTPDNFQSRRPNTSFCFLDIRSPGLGDTAMYLCATNRDRGRYGYTFGSGTRLTVV.